This entry concerns a single T cell receptor beta chain. The junction differs from germline at one of its ends, possibly a read error. The CDR3 loop spans 17 amino acids. Germline V CDR1 and CDR2: ENHRY, SYGVKD. A J-beta primer mix and a sample-barcoded 5' primer were used in a second PCR of roughly 6 to 11 cycles. TCRdb redid the calling of the 5' RACE reads with MiXCR, one entry per CDR3 protein. The data show approximately 830,000 distinct CDR3 sequences, 55% to 65% seen once. This sample stems from a study of blood T cells in healthy people across ages. The study isolated at least 6.5 million PBMCs from each sample.

The J gene is TRBJ2-2, the V gene TRBV10-3; tentative D call: TRBD1 (7 bases). The specimen sequenced was blood. The sequence derives from a man under 40 in good health. CDR3 nucleotides: TGTGCCATCAGCGGACAGGTTCGGCTCGCGAACACCGGGGGGCTGTTTTTT. Protein: CAISGQVRLANTGGLFF.